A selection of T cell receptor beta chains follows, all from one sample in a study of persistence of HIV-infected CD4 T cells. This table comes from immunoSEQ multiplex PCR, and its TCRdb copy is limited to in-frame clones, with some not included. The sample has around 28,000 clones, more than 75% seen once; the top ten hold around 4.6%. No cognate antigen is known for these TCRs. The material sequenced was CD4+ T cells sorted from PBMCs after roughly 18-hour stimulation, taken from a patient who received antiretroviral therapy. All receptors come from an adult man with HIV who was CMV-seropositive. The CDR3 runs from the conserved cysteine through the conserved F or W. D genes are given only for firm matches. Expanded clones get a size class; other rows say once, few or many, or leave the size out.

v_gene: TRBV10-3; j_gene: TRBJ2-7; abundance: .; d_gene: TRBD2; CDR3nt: TGTGCCATCAGTAGGACTAGCGGAGGGGACGAGCAGTACTTC; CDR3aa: CAISRTSGGDEQYF
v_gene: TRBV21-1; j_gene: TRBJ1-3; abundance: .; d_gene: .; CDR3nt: TGTGCCAGCAGCGCCCCTTCCTCACAGGGCCTCTCTGGAAACACCATATATTTT; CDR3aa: CASSAPSSQGLSGNTIYF
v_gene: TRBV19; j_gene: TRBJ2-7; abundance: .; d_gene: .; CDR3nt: TGTGCCAGCACTAATCGTAAGAACGAGCAGTACTTC; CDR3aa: CASTNRKNEQYF
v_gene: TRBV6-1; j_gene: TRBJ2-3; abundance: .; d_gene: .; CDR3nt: TGTGCCAGCAGTTCTTTCGCGGGCCGAGCAGATACGCAGTATTTT; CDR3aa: CASSSFAGRADTQYF
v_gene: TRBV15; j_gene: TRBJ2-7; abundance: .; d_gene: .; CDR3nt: TGTGCCACCAGCAGAGATAAGGGTTACGAGCAGTACTTC; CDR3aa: CATSRDKGYEQYF
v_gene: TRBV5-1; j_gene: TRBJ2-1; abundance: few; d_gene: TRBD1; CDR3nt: TGCGCCAGCAGTTTGGGGGACAGGGCCGGTGAGCAGTTCTTC; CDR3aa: CASSLGDRAGEQFF
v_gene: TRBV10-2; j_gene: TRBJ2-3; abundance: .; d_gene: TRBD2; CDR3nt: TGCGCCAGCAGTGAGTCGGGACTAGACACAGATACGCAGTATTTT; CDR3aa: CASSESGLDTDTQYF
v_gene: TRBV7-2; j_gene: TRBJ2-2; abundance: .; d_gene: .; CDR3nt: TGTGCCAGCTCGGGACCCCGAGGGGCGAACACCGGGGAGCTGTTTTTT; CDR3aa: CASSGPRGANTGELFF
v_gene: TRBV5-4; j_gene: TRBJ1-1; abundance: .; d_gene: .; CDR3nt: TGTGCCAGCAGCTTAATCGGGGGTAGCGGAGACACTGAAGCTTTCTTT; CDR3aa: CASSLIGGSGDTEAFF
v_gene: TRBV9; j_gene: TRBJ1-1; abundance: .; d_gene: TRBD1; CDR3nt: TGTGCCAGCAGCGGGCCCGGACAGGGAAGATCTGAAGCTTTCTTT; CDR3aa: CASSGPGQGRSEAFF
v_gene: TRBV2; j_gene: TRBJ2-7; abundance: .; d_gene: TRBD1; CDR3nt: TGTGCCAGCAGCCCCCGACAGGGCCCCTACGAGCAGTACTTC; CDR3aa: CASSPRQGPYEQYF
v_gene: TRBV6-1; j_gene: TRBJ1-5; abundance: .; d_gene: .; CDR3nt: TGTGCCAGCAGTGACCGTGGAGCAGGGGCGCGGGTTGTGAGCAATCAGCCCCAGCATTTT; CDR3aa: CASSDRGAGARVVSNQPQHF
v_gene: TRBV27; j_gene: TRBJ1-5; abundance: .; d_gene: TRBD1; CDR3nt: TGTGCCAGCAGGCTCTCAGGGGGCGGCAATCAGCCCCAGCATTTT; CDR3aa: CASRLSGGGNQPQHF
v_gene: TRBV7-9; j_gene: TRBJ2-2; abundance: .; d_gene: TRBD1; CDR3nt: TGTGCCAGCAGCTGGGGACAGGATGAAAGCGGGGAGCTGTTTTTT; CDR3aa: CASSWGQDESGELFF
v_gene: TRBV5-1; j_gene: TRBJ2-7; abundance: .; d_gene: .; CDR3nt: TGCGCCAGCAGCGTGGACAGCTACGAGCAGTACTTC; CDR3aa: CASSVDSYEQYF
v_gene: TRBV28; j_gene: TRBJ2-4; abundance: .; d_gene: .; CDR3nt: TGTGCCAGCAGTGTGCAGGGAGGCATGGCCAAAAACATTCAGTACTTC; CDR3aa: CASSVQGGMAKNIQYF
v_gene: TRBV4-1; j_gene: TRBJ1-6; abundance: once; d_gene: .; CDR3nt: TGCGCCAGCAGCCAGGGGGTTACCCTCCACTTT; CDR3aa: CASSQGVTLHF
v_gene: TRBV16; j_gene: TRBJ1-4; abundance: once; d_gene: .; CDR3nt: TGTGCCAGCAGCCAATTCCGGGGCACTAATGAAAAACTGTTTTTT; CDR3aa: CASSQFRGTNEKLFF
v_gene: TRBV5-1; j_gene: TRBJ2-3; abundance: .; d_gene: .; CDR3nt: TGCGCCAGCAGCGCGGGGTCTAGCACAGATACGCAGTATTTT; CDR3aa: CASSAGSSTDTQYF
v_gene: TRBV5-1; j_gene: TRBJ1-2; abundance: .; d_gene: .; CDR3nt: TGCGCCAGCAGCTCAGACATACAGGGTGACTATGGCTACACCTTC; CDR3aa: CASSSDIQGDYGYTF
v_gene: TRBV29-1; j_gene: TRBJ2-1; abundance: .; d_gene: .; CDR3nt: TGCAGCGTTGACCGGGACGGTTACAATGAGCAGTTCTTC; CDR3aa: CSVDRDGYNEQFF
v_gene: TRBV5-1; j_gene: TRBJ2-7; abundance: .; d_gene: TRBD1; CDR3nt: TGCGCCAGCCGCCGGACAGGGGGAGGGTACGAGCAGTACTTC; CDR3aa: CASRRTGGGYEQYF
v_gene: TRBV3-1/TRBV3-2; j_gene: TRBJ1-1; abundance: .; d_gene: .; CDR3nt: TGTGCCAGCAGCCAAGAGGCGTCTTACACTGAAGCTTTCTTT; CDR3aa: CASSQEASYTEAFF
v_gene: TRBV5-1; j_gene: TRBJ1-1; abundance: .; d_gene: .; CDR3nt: TGCGCCAGCAGCTTGGCGGGGCAGTTGAACACTGAAGCTTTCTTT; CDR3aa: CASSLAGQLNTEAFF
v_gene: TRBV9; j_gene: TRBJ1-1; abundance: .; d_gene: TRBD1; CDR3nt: TGTGCCAGCACCGTCCTCGGCACAGGGGGTCCGGCTTTCTTT; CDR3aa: CASTVLGTGGPAFF
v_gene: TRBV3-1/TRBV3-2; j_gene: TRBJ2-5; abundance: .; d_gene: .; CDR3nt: TGTGCCAGCAGCCAAGGGGCGGGAAAAGAGACCCAGTACTTC; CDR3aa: CASSQGAGKETQYF
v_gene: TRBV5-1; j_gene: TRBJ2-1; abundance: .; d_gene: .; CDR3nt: TGCGCCAGCAGCCAAAGCGGGCCAATTTACAATGAGCAGTTCTTC; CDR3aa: CASSQSGPIYNEQFF
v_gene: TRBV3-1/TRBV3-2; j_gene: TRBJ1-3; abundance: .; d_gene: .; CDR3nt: TGTGCCAGCAGCCAAGAGAGGGCGATGGGAAACACCATATATTTT; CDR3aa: CASSQERAMGNTIYF
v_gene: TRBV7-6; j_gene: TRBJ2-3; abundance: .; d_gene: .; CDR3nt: TGTGCCAGCAGCTCCGGACTAAGCGGACCCACAGATACGCAGTATTTT; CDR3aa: CASSSGLSGPTDTQYF
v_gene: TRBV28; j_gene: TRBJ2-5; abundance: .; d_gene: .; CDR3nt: TGTGCCAGCAGTTTGGGACTGAAAGAGACCCAGTACTTC; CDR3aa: CASSLGLKETQYF
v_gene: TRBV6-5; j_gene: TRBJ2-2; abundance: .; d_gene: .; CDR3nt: TGTGCCAGCAGTTCCAGCGGGCTGAACACCGGGGAGCTGTTTTTT; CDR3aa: CASSSSGLNTGELFF
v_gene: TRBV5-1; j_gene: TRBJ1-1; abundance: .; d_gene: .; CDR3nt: TGCGCCAGCAGCTTGACAGGGTACACTGAAGCTTTCTTT; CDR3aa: CASSLTGYTEAFF
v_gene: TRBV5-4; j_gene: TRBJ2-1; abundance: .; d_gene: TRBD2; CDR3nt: TGTGCCAGCAGCTCCCGTTCCGGGACTAGCGGGGGGGCTTACAATGAGCAGTTCTTC; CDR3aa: CASSSRSGTSGGAYNEQFF
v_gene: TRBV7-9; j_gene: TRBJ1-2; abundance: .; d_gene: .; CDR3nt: TGTGCCAGCAGGGGGGGCCCTAACTATGGCTACACCTTC; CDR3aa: CASRGGPNYGYTF
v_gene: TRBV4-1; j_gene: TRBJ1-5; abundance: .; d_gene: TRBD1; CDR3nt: TGCGCCAGCAGCCAATATGGACAGGGGTCTCAGCCCCAGCATTTT; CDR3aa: CASSQYGQGSQPQHF
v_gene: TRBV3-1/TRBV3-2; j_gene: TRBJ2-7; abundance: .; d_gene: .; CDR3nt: TGTGCCAGCAGCCAAGGTCGGCTCGGGGGCTCCTACGAGCAGTACTTC; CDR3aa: CASSQGRLGGSYEQYF
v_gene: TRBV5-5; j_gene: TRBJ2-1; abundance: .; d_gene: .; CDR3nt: TGTGCCAGCAGCTTGAATCGGAACTCCTACAATGAGCAGTTCTTC; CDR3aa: CASSLNRNSYNEQFF
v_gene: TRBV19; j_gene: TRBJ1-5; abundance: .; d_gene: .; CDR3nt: TGTGCCAGTAGTACTGGAGCGGGCGGCAATCAGCCCCAGCATTTT; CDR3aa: CASSTGAGGNQPQHF
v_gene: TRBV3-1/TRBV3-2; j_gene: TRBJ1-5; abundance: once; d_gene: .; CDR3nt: TGTGCCGCAGCGATCGCTTTCCCATTTTTGGCTCATCAGCCCCAGCATTTT; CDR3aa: CAAAIAFPFLAHQPQHF
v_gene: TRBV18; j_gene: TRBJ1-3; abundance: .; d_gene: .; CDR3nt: TGTGCCAGCTCACCAGGCACTCAAAATGGAAACACCATATATTTT; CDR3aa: CASSPGTQNGNTIYF
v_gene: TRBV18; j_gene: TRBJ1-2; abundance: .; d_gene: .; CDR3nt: TGTGCCAGCTCACCATTCCCGCGTAAAGAAGGCTACACCTTC; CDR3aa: CASSPFPRKEGYTF
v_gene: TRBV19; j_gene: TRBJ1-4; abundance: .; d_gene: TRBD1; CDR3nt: TGTGCCAGTAGCCCGGGACAGGTTAATGAAAAACTGTTTTTT; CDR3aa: CASSPGQVNEKLFF
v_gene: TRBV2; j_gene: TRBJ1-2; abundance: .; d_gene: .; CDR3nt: TGTGCCAGCAGCGCCGTCGGGGGACGCGGCTACACCTTC; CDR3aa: CASSAVGGRGYTF
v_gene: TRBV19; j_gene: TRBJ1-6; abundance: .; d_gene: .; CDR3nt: TGTGCCAGTAGTATAGAATTGGTGAATTCACCCCTCCACTTT; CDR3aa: CASSIELVNSPLHF
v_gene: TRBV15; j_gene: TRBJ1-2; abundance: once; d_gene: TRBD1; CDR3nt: TGTGCCACCAGCAGTGAGGAGGGGACAGGGGGCTACACCTTC; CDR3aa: CATSSEEGTGGYTF
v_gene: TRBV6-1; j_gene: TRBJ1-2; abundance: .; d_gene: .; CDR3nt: TGTGCCAGCAGTGAAGCTCGGGGGGCGCGGGGAGATGGCTACACCTTC; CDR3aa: CASSEARGARGDGYTF
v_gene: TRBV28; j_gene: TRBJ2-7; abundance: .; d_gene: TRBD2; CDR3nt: TGTGCCAGCACCCAACTAGCGGGGGGGCCCTACGAGCAGTACTTC; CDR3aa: CASTQLAGGPYEQYF
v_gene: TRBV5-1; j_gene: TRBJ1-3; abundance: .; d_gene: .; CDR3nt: TGCGCCAGCACCGCCGGGACTTCTTCCCGCTCTGGAAACACCATATATTTT; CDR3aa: CASTAGTSSRSGNTIYF
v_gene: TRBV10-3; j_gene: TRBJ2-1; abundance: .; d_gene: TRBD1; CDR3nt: TGTGCCATCGGGGCCCCCAACACGGGGACAGGGTCGGGTGAGCAGTTCTTC; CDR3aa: CAIGAPNTGTGSGEQFF
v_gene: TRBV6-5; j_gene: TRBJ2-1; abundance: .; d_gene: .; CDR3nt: TGTGCCAGCAGGTTGACAGGTATGGGTAGCGATGAGCAGTTCTTC; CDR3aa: CASRLTGMGSDEQFF